Listed below are T cell receptor beta chains from one sample, sequenced in a study of OX40 agonist ivuxolimab in advanced cancers. TCRdb's table, derived via immunoSEQ multiplex PCR, lists solely in-frame clones and lacks some. Of some 100,000 clones listed, around 91% are singletons. The sample consisted of CD4+ or CD8+ T cells sorted from blood, taken in a trial of the OX40 agonist ivuxolimab. All receptors derive from an adult with an advanced solid tumor such as melanoma, head and neck, liver or kidney cancer. Both conserved end residues are part of each CDR3. A D gene is named only where the DNA matches it firmly. Where a row states a size, it is once, few, many or the class of an expanded clone; other rows omit it.

len	abundance	v_gene	j_gene	d_gene	CDR3aa
15	.	TRBV5-1	TRBJ1-2	.	CASSLAGTSGYGYTF
15	once	TRBV5-1	TRBJ2-2	.	CASSLEGRGAGELFF
15	.	TRBV7-8	TRBJ2-5	.	CASSPIVGYQETQYF
16	.	TRBV27	TRBJ2-7	.	CASSSPARRANYEQYF
13	once	TRBV7-2	TRBJ2-5	.	CASSRDRRETQYF
15	.	TRBV9	TRBJ1-2	.	CASSVLSGGNYGYTF
13	.	TRBV21-1	TRBJ2-2	.	CASSLPPTGELFF
16	.	TRBV19	TRBJ1-5	TRBD1	CASIPPEAGGNQPQHF
15	.	TRBV14	TRBJ2-6	.	CASSREGAGANVLTF
17	.	TRBV30	TRBJ1-5	.	CAWSVGRGPINDQPQHF
14	.	TRBV2	TRBJ2-5	TRBD1	CASSADRGQETQYF
15	.	TRBV5-4	TRBJ1-6	.	CASSRDGGGNSPLHF
15	.	TRBV6-1	TRBJ2-1	TRBD1	CASSVSGTGNNEQFF
13	.	TRBV2	TRBJ2-3	.	CASSVRFTDTQYF
15	.	TRBV7-2	TRBJ1-2	.	CASHNPAGANYGYTF
16	.	TRBV28	TRBJ1-1	.	CASSLMDGALGTEAFF
14	.	TRBV6-6	TRBJ2-2	.	CASKALANTGELFF
11	many	TRBV6-6	TRBJ1-2	.	CASSYDYGYTF
16	.	TRBV5-1	TRBJ2-1	TRBD1	CASSLSRDRGYNEQFF
14	.	TRBV27	TRBJ2-5	.	CASTPWGGLETQYF
17	.	TRBV5-1	TRBJ2-1	TRBD1	CASSLDPGTGFYNEQFF
13	.	TRBV5-3	TRBJ2-1	.	CARSPRTSNEQFF
15	.	TRBV5-6	TRBJ1-3	TRBD1	CASSHRDRGRNTIYF
15	.	TRBV30	TRBJ2-7	TRBD2	CAWSVAGGLSYEQYF
19	.	TRBV4-1	TRBJ2-3	TRBD2	CASSQDWASGSSSTDTQYF
17	.	TRBV7-8	TRBJ1-5	.	CASSLGGGAGLNQPQHF
16	.	TRBV9	TRBJ2-3	.	CASSVEGVGATDTQYF
19	.	TRBV6-1	TRBJ2-1	.	CASSEWYMRVGRTGDEQFF
16	.	TRBV5-1	TRBJ1-4	TRBD1	CASSLARGVSNEKLFF
14	.	TRBV30	TRBJ2-1	.	CAWRTAGQFHWQFF
14	.	TRBV2	TRBJ2-5	.	CASLRGAKQETQYF
12	.	TRBV19	TRBJ2-1	TRBD2	CASSIVSGGQFF
16	.	TRBV10-3	TRBJ2-1	TRBD1	CAIRAKGTGEDNEQFF
14	.	TRBV9	TRBJ1-6	.	CASRAGTTNSPLHF
15	.	TRBV7-2	TRBJ2-3	.	CASSFTGAHTDTQYF
14	.	TRBV7-8	TRBJ2-4	.	CASSNRAPKNIQYF
12	.	TRBV30	TRBJ2-7	.	CAWSGGTYEQYF
15	.	TRBV27	TRBJ2-7	TRBD1	CAAGPFRTGGYEQYF
15	.	TRBV5-1	TRBJ2-3	TRBD1	CASRFRDRETSSQYF
15	once	TRBV5-1	TRBJ2-3	TRBD2	CASSGGLAGVNTQYF
14	.	TRBV10-3	TRBJ2-6	.	CAIGSASGANVLTF
14	.	TRBV19	TRBJ2-1	TRBD1	CASSHRDRVNEQFF
12	.	TRBV10-2	TRBJ1-3	.	CASSFQGNTIYF
14	few	TRBV4-2	TRBJ1-5	.	CASSQDLEGQPQHF
12	.	TRBV9	TRBJ1-6	.	CASSGVSGPLHF
17	.	TRBV4-1	TRBJ1-3	TRBD1	CASSQAPDRGSGNTIYF